Here is one T cell receptor beta chain with its context. Its antigen is not identified. The authors obtained around 2 micrograms of genomic DNA from cryopreserved PBMCs for TCR beta libraries. The length of the CDR3 is 12 residues. V was trimmed by 2 bases and J by 4 bases, leaving 6 bases between them. The germline gives CDR1 SQVTM, CDR2 ANQGSEA. The data were obtained in a study of cytotoxic CD8 clonotypes in ibrutinib-treated CLL. Study at large: For this cohort, patients were some eleven relapsed/refractory and under 16 treatment-naive, while 17 to 18 were IGHV unmutated.

Sequenced by immunoSEQ multiplex PCR; TCRdb stores in-frame clones only, minus some. The table shows some 310,000 clones, with roughly 85% occurring only once. Broader study findings: Baseline clonality, higher than in age-matched healthy donors, tracked circulating CD8+ T-cell counts. Sustained-remission and progressing patients were not sampled at matched times.

The sequence was obtained from a human donor with chronic lymphocytic leukemia. This chain uses TRBV29-1 with TRBJ1-5, with D hard to call. The input for sequencing was PBMCs, taken before ibrutinib treatment. The CDR3 sequence is CSVESRNQPQHF. CDR3 DNA: TGCAGCGTTGAATCCAGGAATCAGCCCCAGCATTTT.